The clone carrying this T cell receptor beta chain has a handful of counts. Its antigen remains unidentified. The germline CDR1 and CDR2 sequences are SGHTA and FQGNSA. There are 15 residues in the CDR3. Trimming cost V 6 bases and J 0 bases, with 14 bases left between them. Described treatment: roughly 11-day PBMC culture with coronavirus spike peptide pools or control peptides (ViraFEST assay). Sequenced with the Oncomine TCR Beta short-read assay was DNA taken from cultured CD4+ T cells. TCRdb re-derived calls from the PCR reads in MiXCR, one entry per CDR3 protein. The profile shows under 20,000 distinct CDR3 sequences, 43% of them singletons. The sample originates from a study of vaccination and CD4 T cells after COVID-19.

The material sequenced was CD4+ T cells from blood, cultured in vitro, taken after SARS-CoV-2 vaccination. The sequence derives from a human donor who had recovered from COVID-19. This rearrangement joins TRBV7-2 to TRBJ2-5, with D perhaps matching TRBD1 (6 bases). CDR3 coding DNA: TGTGCCAGCAGTTTATCCTACAGGGACCAAGAGACCCAGTACTTC. This gives the protein CASSLSYRDQETQYF.